This T cell receptor beta chain was captured in a study of T cell responses to AZD1222 COVID-19 vaccine. Notes on the study in general: Sampling that yielded the repertoires occurred only after the peak T cell response. Dominant CD4 TCR responses targeted spike regions 160-218 and 743-854.

A word on this clone: Its target is not known.

Sequencing was performed with immunoSEQ multiplex PCR; in TCRdb, only in-frame clones are kept and a portion is missing. The profile covers about 180,000 clones, with 70% to 90% appearing a single time and around a tenth taken by the ten largest. This CDR3 has 15 residues. J was trimmed by 2 bases and V by 3 bases; bases with no gene match: 5. CDR1 is WNHNN and CDR2 is SYGVQD in the germline V gene (reference sequence). Sequenced here: peripheral blood, sampled 28 days after the second AZD1222 dose. V and J are TRBV10-1 and TRBJ2-3, with 7 bases aligning to TRBD1. This sequence originates from an adult who received the AZD1222 COVID-19 vaccine. In DNA, the CDR3 is TGCGCCAGCAGTGAAACAGGGGCGACCACAGATACGCAGTATTTT. Protein product: CASSETGATTDTQYF.